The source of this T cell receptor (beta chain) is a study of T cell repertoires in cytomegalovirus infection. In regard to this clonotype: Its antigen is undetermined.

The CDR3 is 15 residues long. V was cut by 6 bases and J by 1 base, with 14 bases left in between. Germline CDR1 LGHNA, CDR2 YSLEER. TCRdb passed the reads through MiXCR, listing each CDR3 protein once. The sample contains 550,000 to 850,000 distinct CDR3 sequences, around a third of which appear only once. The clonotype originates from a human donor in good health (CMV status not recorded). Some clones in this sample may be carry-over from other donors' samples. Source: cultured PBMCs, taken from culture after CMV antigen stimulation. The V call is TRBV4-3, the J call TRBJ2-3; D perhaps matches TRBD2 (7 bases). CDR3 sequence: CASRGKGGRTDTQYF. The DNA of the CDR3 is TGCGCCAGCAGGGGAAAGGGGGGGCGCACAGATACGCAGTATTTT.